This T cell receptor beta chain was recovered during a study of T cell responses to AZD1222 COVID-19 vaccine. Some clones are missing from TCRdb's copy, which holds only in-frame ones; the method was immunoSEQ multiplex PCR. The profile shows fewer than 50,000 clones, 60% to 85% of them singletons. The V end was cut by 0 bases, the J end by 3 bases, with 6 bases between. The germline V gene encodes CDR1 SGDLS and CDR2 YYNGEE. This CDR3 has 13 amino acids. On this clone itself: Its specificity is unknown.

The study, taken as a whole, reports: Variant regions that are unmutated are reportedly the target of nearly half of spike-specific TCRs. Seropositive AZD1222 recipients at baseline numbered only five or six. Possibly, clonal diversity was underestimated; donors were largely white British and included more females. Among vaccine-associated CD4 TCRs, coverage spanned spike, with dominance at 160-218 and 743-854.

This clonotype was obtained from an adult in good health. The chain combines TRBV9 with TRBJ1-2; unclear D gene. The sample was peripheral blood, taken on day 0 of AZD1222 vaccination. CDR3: CASSVGTYYGYTF. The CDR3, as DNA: TGTGCCAGCAGCGTAGGGACCTACTATGGCTACACCTTC.